This TCR beta chain was profiled in a study of blood T cell repertoires in COVID-19. Overall study: PBMCs, B-cell-depleted T cells, or T cells were the source of the cDNA or gDNA that made up the material.

The germline V and J ends were trimmed by 9 bases and 3 bases, with 8 bases remaining between them. The V gene's germline CDR1 is SGHTA and CDR2 FQGTGA. The CDR3 extends over 12 amino acids. Enrolment of Seattle patients took place during active infection, and they were followed longitudinally. In the source study's methods: Amplified reference gene primers provided the basis for estimating nucleated cell counts. Produced via immunoSEQ multiplex PCR; TCRdb's table is partial and in-frame only. For V, J and clone size, that table is used; D and trimming come from the DNA. The sample includes around 300,000 clones, around 87% of them seen just once.

The sample consisted of peripheral blood. The sequence derives from a woman aged 40 to 55 with COVID-19, enrolled during active disease. V is TRBV7-3 and J is TRBJ2-2; D possibly corresponds to TRBD2 (5 bases). CDR3 bases: TGTGCCAGTTCGAGGGACACCGGGGAGCTGTTTTTT. This encodes CASSRDTGELFF. Full variable domain (missing parts from reference TRBV7-3 and TRBJ2-2): GAGVSQTPSNKVTEKGKYVELRCDPISGHTALYWYRQSLGQGPEFLIYFQGTGAADDSGLPNDRFFAVRPEGSVSTLKIQRTERGDSAVYLCASSRDTGELFFGEGSRLTVL.